These 6 T cell receptor beta chains came from one sample sequenced in a study of OX40 agonist ivuxolimab in advanced cancers. Generated by immunoSEQ multiplex PCR, the TCRdb table keeps only in-frame clones and is missing some. The profile shows 25,000 to 30,000 clones, about 79% of them singletons. The sequencing used CD4+ or CD8+ T cells sorted from blood, collected in a trial of the OX40 agonist ivuxolimab. The receptors were gathered from an adult with an advanced solid tumor such as melanoma, head and neck, liver or kidney cancer.

V gene TRBV5-4 combines with J gene TRBJ2-6; D gene unclear. V gave up 7 bases and J gave up 0 bases, with 11 bases separating them. CDR3 length: 15 amino acids. From germline, CDR1 is SGHNT and CDR2 YYREEE (reference sequence). Here the CDR3 DNA reads TGTGCCAGCGAAACCCGGGTCTCTGGGGCCAACGTCCTGACTTTC. It codes for CASETRVSGANVLTF.

This rearrangement joins TRBV10-1 to TRBJ2-3; tentative D call: TRBD1 (5 bases). Trimming pared 5 bases from V and 4 bases from J, leaving 10 bases between. Germline V gives CDR1 WNHNN, CDR2 SYGVQD (reference sequence). The CDR3 has 13 amino acids. CDR3: CASSFQGADTQYF. CDR3 in DNA: TGCGCCAGCAGTTTTCAGGGCGCAGATACGCAGTATTTT.

The chain combines TRBV4-1 with TRBJ1-2, with a weak D call TRBD1 (6 bases). The germline V and J ends were trimmed by 2 bases and 7 bases, with 11 bases remaining between them. Germline V lookup: CDR1 MGHRA, CDR2 YSYEKL. There are 13 residues in the CDR3. The CDR3 region is CASSQYKGGGYTF. The CDR3 coding sequence is TGCGCCAGCAGCCAATATAAGGGGGGTGGCTACACCTTC.

V is TRBV19 and J is TRBJ1-1; 9 bases match TRBD1. Trimming at V came to 4 bases and at J to 0 bases, leaving 3 bases not matched to a gene. The germline CDR1 and CDR2 sequences are LNHDA and SQIVND (reference sequence). The CDR3 is made up of 15 amino acids. The CDR3 sequence: CASSTDRGMNTEAFF. In DNA, the CDR3 is TGTGCCAGTAGTACGGACAGGGGCATGAACACTGAAGCTTTCTTT.

This chain links TRBV5-1 with TRBJ1-6, with a possible D match to TRBD1 (5 bases). Germline values: CDR1 SGHRS, CDR2 YFSETQ. The CDR3 covers 16 residues. V was shortened by 8 bases and J by 0 bases, with 15 bases between the two germline ends. The CDR3 nucleotides read TGCGCCAGTCCACCGGGGGGTGTCTCCTATAATTCACCCCTCCACTTT. This codes for CASPPGGVSYNSPLHF.

The CDR3 here is CASRDRGGEGYTF. CDR3 nucleotide sequence: TGTGCCAGCCGGGACAGGGGAGGAGAAGGCTACACCTTC. The V and J genes are TRBV7-6 and TRBJ1-2; 10 positions agree with TRBD1. V lost 8 bases and J lost 8; bases outside the gene matches: 8. CDR3 length: 13 residues. Per the germline V gene, CDR1 is SGHVS and CDR2 is FNYEAQ. Full variable domain (rest looked up from reference TRBV7-6 and TRBJ1-2): GAGVSQSPRYKVTKRGQDVALRCDPISGHVSLYWYRQALGQGPEFLTYFNYEAQQDKSGLPNDRFSAERPEGSISTLTIQRTEQRDSAMYRCASRDRGGEGYTFGSGTRLTVV.